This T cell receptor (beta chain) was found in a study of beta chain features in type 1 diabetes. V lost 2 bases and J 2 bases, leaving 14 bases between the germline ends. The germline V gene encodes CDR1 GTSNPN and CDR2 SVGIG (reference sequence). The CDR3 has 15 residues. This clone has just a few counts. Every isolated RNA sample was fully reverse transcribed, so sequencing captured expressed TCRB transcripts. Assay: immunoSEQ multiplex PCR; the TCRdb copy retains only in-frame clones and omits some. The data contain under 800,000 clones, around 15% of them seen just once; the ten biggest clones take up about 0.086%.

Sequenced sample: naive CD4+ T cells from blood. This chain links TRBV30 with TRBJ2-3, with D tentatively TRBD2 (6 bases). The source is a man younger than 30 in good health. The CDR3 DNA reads TGTGCCTGGAGTTGGGGGACTGGAGACACAGATACGCAGTATTTT. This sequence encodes CAWSWGTGDTDTQYF.